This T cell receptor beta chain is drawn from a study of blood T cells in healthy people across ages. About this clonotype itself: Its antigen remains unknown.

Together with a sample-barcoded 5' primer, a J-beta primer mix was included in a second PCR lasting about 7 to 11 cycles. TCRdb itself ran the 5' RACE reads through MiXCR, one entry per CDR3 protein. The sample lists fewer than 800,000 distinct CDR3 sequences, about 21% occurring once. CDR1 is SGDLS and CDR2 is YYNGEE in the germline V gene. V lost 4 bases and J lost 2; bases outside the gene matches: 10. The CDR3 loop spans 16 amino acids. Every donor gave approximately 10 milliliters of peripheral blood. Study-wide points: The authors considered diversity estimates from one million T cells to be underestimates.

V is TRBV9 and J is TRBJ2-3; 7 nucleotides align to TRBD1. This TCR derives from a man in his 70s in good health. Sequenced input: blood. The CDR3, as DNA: TGTGCCAGCAGCCGTGAGGGGACAGCGCCCACAGATACGCAGTATTTT. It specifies CASSREGTAPTDTQYF.